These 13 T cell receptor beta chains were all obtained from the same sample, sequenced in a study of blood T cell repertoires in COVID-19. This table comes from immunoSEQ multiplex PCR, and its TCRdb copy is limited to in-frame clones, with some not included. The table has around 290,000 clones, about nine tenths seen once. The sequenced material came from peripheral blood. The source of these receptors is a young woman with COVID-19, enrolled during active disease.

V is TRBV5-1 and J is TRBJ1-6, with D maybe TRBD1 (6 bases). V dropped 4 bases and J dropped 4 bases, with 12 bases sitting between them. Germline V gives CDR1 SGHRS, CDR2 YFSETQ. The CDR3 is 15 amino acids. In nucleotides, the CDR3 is TGCGCCAGCAGCCTTGACAGGACTTATAATTCACCCCTCCACTTT. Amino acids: CASSLDRTYNSPLHF.

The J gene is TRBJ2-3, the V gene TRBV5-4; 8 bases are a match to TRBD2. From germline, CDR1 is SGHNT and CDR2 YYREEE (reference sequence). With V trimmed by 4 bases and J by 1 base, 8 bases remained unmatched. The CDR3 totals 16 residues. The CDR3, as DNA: TGTGCCAGCAGCCCCCGCGGGGGGTACGGCACAGATACGCAGTATTTT. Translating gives CASSPRGGYGTDTQYF.

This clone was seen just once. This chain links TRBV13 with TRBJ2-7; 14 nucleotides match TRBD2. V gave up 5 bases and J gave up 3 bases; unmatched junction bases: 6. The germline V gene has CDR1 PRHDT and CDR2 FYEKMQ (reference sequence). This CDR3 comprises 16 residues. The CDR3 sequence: CASSTGTSGSIYEQYF. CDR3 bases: TGTGCCAGCAGCACGGGGACTAGCGGGAGTATCTACGAGCAGTACTTC.

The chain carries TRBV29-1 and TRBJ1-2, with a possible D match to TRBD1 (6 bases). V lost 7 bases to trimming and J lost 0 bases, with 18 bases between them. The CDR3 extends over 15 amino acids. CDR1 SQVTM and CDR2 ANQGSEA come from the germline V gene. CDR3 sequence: CSAETRDITNYGYTF. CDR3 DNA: TGCAGCGCCGAAACCCGGGACATCACTAACTATGGCTACACCTTC.

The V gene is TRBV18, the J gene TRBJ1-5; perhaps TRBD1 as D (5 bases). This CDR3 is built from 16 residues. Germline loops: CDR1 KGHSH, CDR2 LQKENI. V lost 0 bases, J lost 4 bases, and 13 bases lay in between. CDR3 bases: TGTGCCAGCTCACCACCTGTGACAGTGCCGAATCAGCCCCAGCATTTT. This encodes CASSPPVTVPNQPQHF.

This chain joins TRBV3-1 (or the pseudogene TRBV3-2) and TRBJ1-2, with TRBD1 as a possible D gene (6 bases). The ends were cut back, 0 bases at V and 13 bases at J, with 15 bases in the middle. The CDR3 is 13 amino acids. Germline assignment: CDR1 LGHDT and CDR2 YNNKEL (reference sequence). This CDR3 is CASSQDYGGPGTF. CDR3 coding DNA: TGTGCCAGCAGCCAAGATTATGGGGGCCCAGGCACCTTC.

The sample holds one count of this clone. Here the CDR3 DNA reads TGTGCCATCAGTGAGAATGTAGGGACAGGTTCCTACGAGCAGTACTTC. The encoded protein is CAISENVGTGSYEQYF. The rearrangement links TRBV10-3 to TRBJ2-7; 8 nucleotides match TRBD1. The CDR3 runs to 16 residues. Losses at the gene ends were 2 bases for V and 1 base for J; bases not matched to a gene: 7. CDR1 is ENHRY, CDR2 SYGVKD, per germline.

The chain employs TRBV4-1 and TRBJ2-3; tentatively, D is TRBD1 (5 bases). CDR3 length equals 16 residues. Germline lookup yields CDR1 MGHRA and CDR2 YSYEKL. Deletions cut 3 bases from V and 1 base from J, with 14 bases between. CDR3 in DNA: TGCGCCAGCAGCCAGTCCCCGGACACACGCACAGATACGCAGTATTTT. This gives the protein CASSQSPDTRTDTQYF.

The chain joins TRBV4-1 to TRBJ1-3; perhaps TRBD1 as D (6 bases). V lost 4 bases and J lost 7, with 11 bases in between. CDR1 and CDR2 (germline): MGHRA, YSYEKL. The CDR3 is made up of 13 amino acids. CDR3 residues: CASSRAGENTIYF. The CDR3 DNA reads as TGCGCCAGCAGCCGGGCAGGGGAGAACACCATATATTTT.

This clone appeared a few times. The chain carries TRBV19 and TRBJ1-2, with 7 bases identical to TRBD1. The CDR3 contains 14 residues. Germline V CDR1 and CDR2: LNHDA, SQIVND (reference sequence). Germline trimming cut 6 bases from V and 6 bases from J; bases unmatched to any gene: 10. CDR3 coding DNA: TGTGCCAGTAGCCCTACCACTACAGGGGATGGCTACACCTTC. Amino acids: CASSPTTTGDGYTF.

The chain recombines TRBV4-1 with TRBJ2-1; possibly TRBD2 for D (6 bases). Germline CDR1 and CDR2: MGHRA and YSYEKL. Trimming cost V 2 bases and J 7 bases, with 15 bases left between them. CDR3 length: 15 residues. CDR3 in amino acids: CASSQLGGTRNEQFF. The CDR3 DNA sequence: TGCGCCAGCAGCCAATTAGGCGGGACGAGGAATGAGCAGTTCTTC.

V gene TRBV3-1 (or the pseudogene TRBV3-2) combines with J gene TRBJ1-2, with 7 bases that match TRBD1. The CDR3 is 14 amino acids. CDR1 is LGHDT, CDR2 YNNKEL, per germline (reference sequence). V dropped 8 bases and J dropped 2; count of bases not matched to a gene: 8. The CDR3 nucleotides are TGTGCCAGCGGGGACCGGGACAGAAACTATGGCTACACCTTC. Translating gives CASGDRDRNYGYTF.

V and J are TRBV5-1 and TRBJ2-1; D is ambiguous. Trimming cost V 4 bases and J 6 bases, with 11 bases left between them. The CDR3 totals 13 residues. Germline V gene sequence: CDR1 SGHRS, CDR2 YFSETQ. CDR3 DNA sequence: TGCGCCAGCAGCCTCAGGTCAGGCAATGAGCAGTTCTTC. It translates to CASSLRSGNEQFF.